Listed below are T cell receptor beta chains from one sample, sequenced in a study of T cell changes during pregnancy in multiple sclerosis. Assay: immunoSEQ multiplex PCR; the TCRdb copy retains only in-frame clones and omits some. This table has some 49,000 clones, 95% appearing once. Sequences were derived from CD8+ T cells from peripheral blood mononuclear cells, sampled in the first trimester of pregnancy. The receptors originated from a female donor with multiple sclerosis, enrolled in a pregnancy study. Each CDR3 is given with its conserved first and last residue. D genes are given only for firm matches. Clone sizes are given selectively: once, few, many, or a class where the clone is expanded.

TGTGCCAGCAGCCACAATCAGCCCCAGCATTTT,CASSHNQPQHF,-,TRBJ1-5,-,TRBV28
TGTGCCAGCAGCCAGGTACAGTTTACCACAGATACGCAGTATTTT,CASSQVQFTTDTQYF,-,TRBJ2-3,once,TRBV14
TGTGCCAGCAGCCAACAGGCAATCGTGACTGAAGCTTTCTTT,CASSQQAIVTEAFF,-,TRBJ1-1,-,TRBV6-5
TGCGCCAGCAGTCCGACGGACATACTGAACACTGAAGCTTTCTTT,CASSPTDILNTEAFF,-,TRBJ1-1,-,TRBV4-1
TGTGCCAGCAGTTTATCGAGGGGGCACGGCTACACCTTC,CASSLSRGHGYTF,TRBD1,TRBJ1-2,-,TRBV27
TGTGCCAGCAGTTTAGAGTCCGTCCCCGGGGAGCTGTTTTTT,CASSLESVPGELFF,-,TRBJ2-2,-,TRBV27
TGTGCCAGCAGTGAAACCCAAGCCTCCACCGAGCAGTACTTC,CASSETQASTEQYF,-,TRBJ2-7,-,TRBV6-4
TGTGCCAGCAGCATCCACCTAGGGAGGTTCAAAAACATTCAGTACTTC,CASSIHLGRFKNIQYF,-,TRBJ2-4,-,TRBV21-1
TGTGCCAGCAGCTCGAGCGGGCCGGTTTTCTACGAGCAGTACTTC,CASSSSGPVFYEQYF,-,TRBJ2-7,once,TRBV28
TGTGCCAGCAGTCTCCTTTCCGACAACGAGCAGTACTTC,CASSLLSDNEQYF,-,TRBJ2-7,once,TRBV28
TGTGCCAGCAGCTTAGATATATCATTGGGAGGGCTGAACACTGAAGCTTTCTTT,CASSLDISLGGLNTEAFF,-,TRBJ1-1,-,TRBV13
TGTGCCAGTAGGGTCGGTAATAGTGAAGCTTTCTTT,CASRVGNSEAFF,-,TRBJ1-1,-,TRBV19
TGTGCCAGCAGCTCCCGACTAGCGGAAAACACCGGGGAGCTGTTTTTT,CASSSRLAENTGELFF,TRBD2,TRBJ2-2,once,TRBV13
TGTGCCATCAGTGAGTCGTCGCAGGGGGGCGGGCACGAGCAGTACTTC,CAISESSQGGGHEQYF,-,TRBJ2-7,-,TRBV10-3
TGCGCCAGCAGCCACTCGACAGGGGACGAGCAGTACTTC,CASSHSTGDEQYF,TRBD1,TRBJ2-7,-,TRBV4-1
TGTGCCAGCAGTTTAAGTGGGCCCGATTCCTACGAGCAGTACTTC,CASSLSGPDSYEQYF,-,TRBJ2-7,-,TRBV27
TGTGCCAGCAGTTACTCATGGGCCCCCTACGAGCAGTACTTC,CASSYSWAPYEQYF,-,TRBJ2-7,-,TRBV5-6
TGTGCCAGCAGCTTAGGGACAGGGGCCTCGCGCTCTGGAAACACCATATATTTT,CASSLGTGASRSGNTIYF,TRBD1,TRBJ1-3,-,TRBV7-8
TGTGCCAGCAGGCGACGGACAGGGCATAAGAATTCCTACGAGCAGTACTTC,CASRRRTGHKNSYEQYF,TRBD1,TRBJ2-7,-,TRBV28
TGCGCCAGCAGCCAAGTACAGGGCGGGAACACTGAAGCTTTCTTT,CASSQVQGGNTEAFF,-,TRBJ1-1,-,TRBV4-1
TGTGCCAGCAGCCCCAGAGGGGGCCCTCTTAATGGCTACACCTTC,CASSPRGGPLNGYTF,TRBD1,TRBJ1-2,-,TRBV9
TGTGCCTGGAGGGGGGGACGGATTAATGAAAAACTGTTTTTT,CAWRGGRINEKLFF,-,TRBJ1-4,-,TRBV30
TGTGCCAGTAGTTGGACAGGGGACTACGAGCAGTACTTC,CASSWTGDYEQYF,TRBD1,TRBJ2-7,-,TRBV19
TGTGCCAGCAGACAGGGGTGGGTATCCACTGAAGCTTTCTTT,CASRQGWVSTEAFF,TRBD1,TRBJ1-1,-,TRBV28
TGTGCCAGCTCCCCGGGACTCCTCTCCTACACCTTC,CASSPGLLSYTF,-,TRBJ1-2,-,TRBV18
TGTGCCAGCAGTTTTGGCAAGGGGGATATCAAACTGTTTTTT,CASSFGKGDIKLFF,-,TRBJ1-4,-,TRBV27
TGTGCCAGCAGTACCAGGGGCAATGAGCAGTTCTTC,CASSTRGNEQFF,-,TRBJ2-1,-,TRBV6-5
TGTGCCAGCAGCTTATCTGAGACTAGCGGGGAACAAGAGACCCAGTACTTC,CASSLSETSGEQETQYF,TRBD2,TRBJ2-5,-,TRBV7-6
TGTGCCAGCGGATCGTCCAGGACACCCTATGGCTACACCTTC,CASGSSRTPYGYTF,-,TRBJ1-2,-,TRBV28
TGCGCCAGCAGCCCAGACAGGGCCTCCTACAATGAGCAGTTCTTC,CASSPDRASYNEQFF,TRBD1,TRBJ2-1,-,TRBV4-3
TGTGCCAGCAGCCCCAACAGGGCGGTTCTTGACTACGAGCAGTACTTC,CASSPNRAVLDYEQYF,-,TRBJ2-7,-,TRBV7-2
TGTGCCAGCAGTGGCCCGGGACAGGGTTCTAGCTATGGCTACACCTTC,CASSGPGQGSSYGYTF,TRBD1,TRBJ1-2,-,TRBV25-1
TGTGCCAGCAGTTTAGCAGGAACTGAAGCTTTCTTT,CASSLAGTEAFF,-,TRBJ1-1,-,TRBV27
TGCAGCGTTGGGGCGAGCGGGAACTACGAGCAGTACTTC,CSVGASGNYEQYF,TRBD2,TRBJ2-7,once,TRBV29-1
TGTGCCAGCAGCTTAGATCCGCGGCAGGGAAGCACAGATACGCAGTATTTT,CASSLDPRQGSTDTQYF,-,TRBJ2-3,-,TRBV7-6
TGCAGCGTTCTCCCGGGAGAATCCTACGAGCAGTACTTC,CSVLPGESYEQYF,-,TRBJ2-7,once,TRBV29-1
TGCGCCAGCAGTGATACTACCTCCTACAATGAGCAGTTCTTC,CASSDTTSYNEQFF,-,TRBJ2-1,-,TRBV10-2
TGTGCCAGCTCTCCCCAGGGGGCGTCGGGCTATGGCTACACCTTC,CASSPQGASGYGYTF,TRBD1,TRBJ1-2,-,TRBV18
TGTGCCAGCAGGTTGACAGGGAACGGCTACACCTTC,CASRLTGNGYTF,TRBD1,TRBJ1-2,-,TRBV25-1
TGTGCCAGCAGTTTTTACACTAGCGGGACCCACGAGCAGTACTTC,CASSFYTSGTHEQYF,TRBD2,TRBJ2-7,-,TRBV28
TGTGCCAGCAGCTCCCGGGCTGGGGCCAACGTCCTGACTTTC,CASSSRAGANVLTF,-,TRBJ2-6,-,TRBV7-9
TGCGCCCGCACGACAGGCAGAGGGTGGGATGGCTACACCTTC,CARTTGRGWDGYTF,-,TRBJ1-2,-,TRBV23-1
TGTGCCAGCAGTGACGCCGGACAGGGCGGCACTGAAGCTTTCTTT,CASSDAGQGGTEAFF,TRBD1,TRBJ1-1,-,TRBV28
TGTGCCAGCAGCGTAGAAGCGTCTAGCACAGATACGCAGTATTTT,CASSVEASSTDTQYF,-,TRBJ2-3,-,TRBV9
TGTGCCAGCAGCTTTGAACAGCCAGCTTTCTTT,CASSFEQPAFF,-,TRBJ1-1,-,TRBV7-9
TGTGCCAGCAGCTTAGATCGTCCAGTCTCCTACGAGCAGTACTTC,CASSLDRPVSYEQYF,-,TRBJ2-7,-,TRBV11-2
TGTGCCAGCAGTCACCATAGCCGGGACAGAGTTTTATCTGGGGCCAACGTCCTGACTTTC,CASSHHSRDRVLSGANVLTF,TRBD1,TRBJ2-6,-,TRBV28
TGTGCCAGCAGCCTGGACAGGGGGACCTACGAGCAGTACTTC,CASSLDRGTYEQYF,TRBD1,TRBJ2-7,-,TRBV14
TGTGCCAGCAGGGACAGGGCCCACACTGAAGCTTTCTTT,CASRDRAHTEAFF,TRBD1,TRBJ1-1,-,TRBV6-1
TGTGCCAGCAGCGTAGGAGGCGGGACCGACACCGGGGAGCTGTTTTTT,CASSVGGGTDTGELFF,-,TRBJ2-2,-,TRBV9
TGTGCCAGCCCGACACCACAGGGCTCCGTATGGGGCTACACCTTC,CASPTPQGSVWGYTF,-,TRBJ1-2,-,TRBV2
TGTGCCAGCAGCTTGGAAGGGGTGATACCAAGCTCCTACGAGCAGTACTTC,CASSLEGVIPSSYEQYF,-,TRBJ2-7,-,TRBV5-4
TGTGCCAGCAGTTTCACTAGCTCCGAGCAGTACTTC,CASSFTSSEQYF,-,TRBJ2-7,-,TRBV27
TGTGCCAGCAGTGCGGGGGGGCTTGTGGGGCAGTACTTC,CASSAGGLVGQYF,TRBD2,TRBJ2-7,-,TRBV2